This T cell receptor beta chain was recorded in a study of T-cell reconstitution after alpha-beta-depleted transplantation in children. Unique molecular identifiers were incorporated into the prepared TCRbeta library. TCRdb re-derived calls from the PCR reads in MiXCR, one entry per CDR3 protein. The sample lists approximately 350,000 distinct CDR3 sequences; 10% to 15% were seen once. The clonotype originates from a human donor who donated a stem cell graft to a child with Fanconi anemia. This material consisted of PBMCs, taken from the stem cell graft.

The DNA for the CDR3 is TGTGCCAGCAGCCAGGGTGGTTCTAATGAAAAACTGTTTTTT. Amino acids: CASSQGGSNEKLFF. The genes are TRBV7-9 and TRBJ1-4; TRBD1 is a possible D gene (5 bases). The CDR3 extends over 14 amino acids. Trimming removed 5 bases from V and 3 bases from J, with 10 bases in between. CDR1 is SEHNR, CDR2 FQNEAQ, per germline (reference sequence).